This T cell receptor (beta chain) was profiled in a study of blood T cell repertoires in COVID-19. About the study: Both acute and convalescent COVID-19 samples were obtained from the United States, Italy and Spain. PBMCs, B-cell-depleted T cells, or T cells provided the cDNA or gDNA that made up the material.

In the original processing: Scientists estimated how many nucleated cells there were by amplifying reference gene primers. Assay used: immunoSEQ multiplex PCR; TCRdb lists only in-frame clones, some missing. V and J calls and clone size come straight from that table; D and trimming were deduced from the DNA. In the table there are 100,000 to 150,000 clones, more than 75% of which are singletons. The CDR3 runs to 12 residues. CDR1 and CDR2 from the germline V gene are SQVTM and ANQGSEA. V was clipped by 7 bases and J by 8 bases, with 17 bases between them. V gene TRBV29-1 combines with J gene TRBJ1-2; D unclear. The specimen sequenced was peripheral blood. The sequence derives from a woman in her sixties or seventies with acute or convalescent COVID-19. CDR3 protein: CSAQRSGWGYTF. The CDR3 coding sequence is TGCAGCGCCCAGCGGTCGGGGTGGGGCTACACCTTC.